This TCR beta chain was sequenced in a study of cytomegalovirus exposure and HLA in healthy donors. Study-wide results and caveats: Apart from CMV serostatus, no immune exposure information was available. The study flagged roughly 160 TCR beta chains as cytomegalovirus-associated. The study dropped some indistinguishable V segments, TRBV6-2 and TRBV6-3 among them.

The junction had 4 bases not matched to a gene; V was cut back by 0 bases and J by 8 bases. The CDR3 is 14 residues long. CDR1 and CDR2 (germline): SGHRS, YFSETQ. Points on this clone: The antigen is unknown.

Primers for the PCR totalled 60 Vbeta and 13 Jbeta. Assay: immunoSEQ multiplex PCR; the TCRdb copy retains only in-frame clones and omits some. Of about 130,000 clones detected, around 77% appear once; the ten largest clones hold approximately 1.2%. Sequenced input: PBMCs. V gene TRBV5-1 combines with J gene TRBJ1-4; 7 bases match TRBD1. The receptor was derived from a man aged 45-60 years in good health and CMV-seronegative. The chain's CDR3 is CASSLGQGTEKLFF. CDR3 in DNA: TGCGCCAGCAGCTTGGGACAGGGAACCGAAAAACTGTTTTTT.